Each of the 20 T cell receptor beta chains below was sequenced from the same sample in a study of blood T cell repertoires in COVID-19. TCRdb's table, derived via immunoSEQ multiplex PCR, lists solely in-frame clones and lacks some. The table records about 100,000 clones, about 90% of them present only once. Sequenced sample: peripheral blood. These receptors were collected from a man aged 45 to 65 with acute or convalescent COVID-19.

This chain links TRBV18 with TRBJ2-7; possible D gene TRBD2, 5 bases. Germline V gene lookup returns CDR1 KGHSH and CDR2 LQKENI. This CDR3 contains 15 residues. Trimming removed 0 bases at V and 5 bases at J, with 14 bases between. CDR3 loop: CASSPPGVLRDEQYF. CDR3 sequence (DNA): TGTGCCAGCTCACCACCGGGAGTACTCAGAGACGAGCAGTACTTC.

J is TRBJ1-1 and V is TRBV7-9; D not certain. Between the trimmed V and J ends, which lost 6 bases and 1 base, there was a span of 6 bases. CDR3 length: 12 residues. Germline V gene lookup returns CDR1 SEHNR and CDR2 FQNEAQ (reference sequence). The CDR3 sequence is CASSSPNTEAFF. The CDR3 DNA follows: TGTGCCAGCAGTAGTCCGAACACTGAAGCTTTCTTT.

The chain has TRBV27 and TRBJ2-5; 7 bases agree with TRBD1. CDR1 and CDR2 from the germline V gene are MNHEY and SMNVEV (reference sequence). The CDR3 extends over 12 amino acids. J gave up 4 bases and V 9 bases, and 5 bases lay outside the gene matches. CDR3 nucleotide sequence: TGTGCCAGTGGGGACAGTATAGAGACCCAGTACTTC. Protein product: CASGDSIETQYF.

The chain carries TRBV18 and TRBJ2-2, with D tentatively TRBD1 (5 bases). CDR3 size: 17 residues. The V gene lost 1 base and the J gene lost 5 bases, with 17 bases spanning the gap. Germline V gene data show CDR1 as KGHSH and CDR2 as LQKENI. The DNA of the CDR3 is TGTGCCAGCTCACCACGGGGCCCCATGCGGATAACCGGGGAGCTGTTTTTT. This sequence encodes CASSPRGPMRITGELFF.

The chain combines TRBV6-1 with TRBJ1-5; D is perhaps TRBD1 (6 bases). Germline CDR1 reads MNHNS; CDR2 reads SASEGT. Trimming pared 0 bases from V and 1 base from J, leaving 13 bases between. The CDR3 contains 17 residues. As DNA, the CDR3 is TGTGCCAGCAGTGAAGCTTCCGGGGGGGCAAGCAATCAGCCCCAGCATTTT. Translated: CASSEASGGASNQPQHF.

The V gene is TRBV7-9, the J gene TRBJ1-2; possible D gene TRBD1, 6 bases. Germline loops: CDR1 SEHNR, CDR2 FQNEAQ (reference sequence). V was cut by 1 base and J by 4 bases, with 10 bases left in between. The CDR3 contains 14 residues. CDR3 bases: TGTGCCAGCAGCTTAGTCGGCAGGGGCTATGGCTACACCTTC. Amino acid sequence: CASSLVGRGYGYTF.

The chain links TRBV28 to TRBJ1-2; TRBD1 matches at 9 bases. The CDR3 consists of 17 residues. V lost 5 bases, J lost 8 bases, and 18 bases stayed unmatched. Germline values: CDR1 MDHEN, CDR2 SYDVKM. CDR3 DNA sequence: TGTGCCAGCAGTCTTACCATACCTAGGGACAGGGTTCTCGGCTACACCTTC. Its translation: CASSLTIPRDRVLGYTF.

V gene TRBV7-8 combines with J gene TRBJ1-5, with 8 bases matching TRBD1. The J segment lost 0 bases and the V segment lost 5 bases, leaving 9 bases of the junction unmatched. Germline CDR1 is SGHVS and CDR2 is FQNEAQ. CDR3 size: 17 residues. The CDR3 bases are TGTGCCAGCAGCCCATGGACAGGGTCCGATAGCAATCAGCCCCAGCATTTT. Protein sequence: CASSPWTGSDSNQPQHF. Full variable domain (missing parts from reference TRBV7-8 and TRBJ1-5): GAGVSQSPRYKVAKRGQDVALRCDPISGHVSLFWYQQALGQGPEFLTYFQNEAQLDKSGLPSDRFFAERPEGSVSTLKIQRTQQEDSAVYLCASSPWTGSDSNQPQHFGDGTRLSIL.

The J gene is TRBJ2-1, the V gene TRBV5-1; 8 bases are a match to TRBD2. Trimming at V came to 0 bases and at J to 0 bases, leaving 5 bases not matched to a gene. The CDR3 covers 17 residues. Germline values: CDR1 SGHRS, CDR2 YFSETQ. CDR3 region: CASSLAWAGGSYNEQFF. For the CDR3, the DNA is TGCGCCAGCAGCTTGGCTTGGGCGGGGGGCTCCTACAATGAGCAGTTCTTC.

The rearrangement joins TRBV9 to TRBJ1-5; TRBD1 aligns across 10 bases. With V trimmed by 2 bases and J by 5 bases, 4 bases remained unmatched. The CDR3 is made up of 15 amino acids. Germline CDR1 SGDLS, CDR2 YYNGEE. CDR3 loop: CASSVSGTGDQPQHF. CDR3 sequence (DNA): TGTGCCAGCAGCGTCTCCGGGACAGGGGATCAGCCCCAGCATTTT.

The chain is built from TRBV6-4 and TRBJ1-1, with D perhaps TRBD1 (5 bases). CDR1 is MRHNA, CDR2 SNTAGT, per germline. The V end was cut by 4 bases, the J end by 2 bases, with 8 bases between. The CDR3 consists of 13 residues. The CDR3 nucleotides read TGTGCCAGCAGTGGCGGGGACAACACTGAAGCTTTCTTT. This translates into CASSGGDNTEAFF.

As for this clone: The sample carries other DNA sequences with the same CDR3. The V call is TRBV6-5, the J call TRBJ1-5, with D possibly TRBD1 on 5 matching bases. The CDR3 length is 14 residues. From germline, CDR1 is MNHEY and CDR2 SVGAGI. Trimming took off 7 bases at V and 1 base at J, with 11 bases between the two ends. The CDR3 bases are TGTGCCAGCACCCCCCCAGGGAGCAATCAGCCCCAGCATTTT. Amino acids: CASTPPGSNQPQHF.

V usage is TRBV15 and J usage is TRBJ1-5, with no clear D. V was shortened by 0 bases and J by 9 bases, with 18 bases between the two germline ends. The CDR3 is 16 residues long. CDR1 is LNHNV and CDR2 is YYDKDF in the germline V gene (reference sequence). The DNA of the CDR3 is TGTGCCACCAGCAGAGATCTTGGAGGTAGGGTGGGGCCCCAGCATTTT. Its translation is CATSRDLGGRVGPQHF.

The V call is TRBV5-1, the J call TRBJ1-6; the D is unclear. This CDR3 comprises 17 residues. The V end lost 1 base, the J end lost 1 base, and 12 bases lay between the germline ends. Germline lookup yields CDR1 SGHRS and CDR2 YFSETQ. CDR3 in DNA: TGCGCCAGCAGCTTGCTCGGGAAAGGGTCCTATAATTCACCCCTCCACTTT. Protein sequence: CASSLLGKGSYNSPLHF.

The V and J genes are TRBV11-3 and TRBJ2-7; 11 positions match TRBD2. Germline loops: CDR1 SGHNT, CDR2 YENEEA. CDR3 length: 17 amino acids. V lost 0 bases and J lost 3; bases outside the gene matches: 7. This CDR3 reads CASSLDPTSGGFYEQYF. CDR3 nucleotide sequence: TGTGCCAGCAGCTTAGATCCTACTAGCGGGGGTTTCTACGAGCAGTACTTC.

The chain combines TRBV2 with TRBJ2-3; 7 nucleotides agree with TRBD2. Trimming took 6 bases from V and 4 from J; bases not matched to a gene: 7. Germline values: CDR1 SNHLY, CDR2 FYNNEI. This CDR3 spans 14 amino acids. CDR3 amino acids: CASSSSGASDTQYF. The CDR3 DNA is TGTGCCAGCAGCTCCAGCGGGGCATCAGATACGCAGTATTTT.

V gene TRBV5-4 combines with J gene TRBJ2-5; TRBD1 matches 7 bases. Per germline, CDR1 SGHNT and CDR2 YYREEE (reference sequence). With 0 bases clipped from V and 5 bases from J, the junction kept 4 bases outside the gene matches. CDR3 length equals 14 residues. Written as DNA, the CDR3 is TGTGCCAGCAGCTTGGGACAGGGTGGGGAGACCCAGTACTTC. Amino acid sequence: CASSLGQGGETQYF.

This clone came up a few times. This sequence joins TRBV7-8 and TRBJ1-4, with TRBD1 identical over 7 bases. Germline V lookup: CDR1 SGHVS, CDR2 FQNEAQ. The junction had 6 bases not matched to a gene; V was cut back by 0 bases and J by 8 bases. The CDR3 contains 15 residues. The CDR3 reads CASSLAGQAREKLFF. The CDR3, as DNA: TGTGCCAGCAGCTTAGCAGGACAGGCCCGGGAAAAACTGTTTTTT. Full variable domain (outside the CDR3, taken from reference TRBV7-8 and TRBJ1-4): GAGVSQSPRYKVAKRGQDVALRCDPISGHVSLFWYQQALGQGPEFLTYFQNEAQLDKSGLPSDRFFAERPEGSVSTLKIQRTQQEDSAVYLCASSLAGQAREKLFFGSGTQLSVL.

This chain joins TRBV7-2 and TRBJ2-3, with TRBD2 matching 8 bases. The V segment lost 6 bases and the J segment 4 bases; nucleotides outside the gene matches: 15. Germline loops: CDR1 SGHTA, CDR2 FQGNSA. CDR3 length equals 17 residues. For the CDR3, the DNA is TGTGCCAGCAGTCCCCAGGCAAGGACTAGCCTCCCAGATACGCAGTATTTT. This gives the protein CASSPQARTSLPDTQYF.

The chain's CDR3 is CASSSNADRPQHF. CDR3 nucleotide sequence: TGTGCCAGCAGTTCTAACGCCGATCGGCCCCAGCATTTT. V is TRBV6-2 or TRBV6-3 and J is TRBJ1-5; no clear D. The CDR3 length is 13 residues. V was trimmed by 4 bases and J by 9 bases, leaving 13 bases between them. Germline lookup yields CDR1 MNHEY and CDR2 SVGEGT.